Presented here are 10 T cell receptor beta chains from one specimen sequenced in a study of T cell responses to AZD1222 COVID-19 vaccine. Generated by immunoSEQ multiplex PCR, the TCRdb table keeps only in-frame clones and is missing some. The data show approximately 120,000 clones, approximately 91% seen once. This specimen consisted of peripheral blood, obtained on day 0 of AZD1222 vaccination. All receptors come from an adult in good health.

This clone was found once. The CDR3 does not end in the conserved phenylalanine or tryptophan, so this is likely a read error. The DNA is omitted, as the CDR3 cannot be located on it reliably, and the CDR3 follows TCRdb's listing. The rearrangement uses TRBV29-1 and TRBJ1-2. Including both end residues, the CDR3 is 13 amino acids long. The germline V gene has CDR1 SQVTM and CDR2 ANQGSEA. This CDR3 is CSVEGQGGQWLHL.

The chain links TRBV25-1 to TRBJ1-4; possibly TRBD1 for D (5 bases). V was trimmed by 7 bases and J by 8 bases, leaving 14 bases between them. This CDR3 comprises 13 residues. CDR1 is MGHDK, CDR2 SYGVNS, per germline. The CDR3, as DNA: TGTGCCAGCATGGGACGGCTTGGGGAAAAACTGTTTTTT. Amino acids: CASMGRLGEKLFF.

This sequence joins TRBV5-6 and TRBJ1-3, with D perhaps TRBD1 (6 bases). V lost 4 bases, J lost 4 bases, and 12 bases lay in between. The CDR3 consists of 14 residues. Germline-derived CDR1 and CDR2 are SGHDT and YYEEEE. The CDR3 spells CASSPTGVGNTIYF. The CDR3, as DNA: TGTGCCAGCAGCCCGACAGGAGTCGGAAACACCATATATTTT.

The V and J genes are TRBV12-5 and TRBJ2-5; TRBD2 agrees at 12 bases. Germline V lookup: CDR1 LGHNT, CDR2 FRNRAP. With V trimmed by 0 bases and J by 3 bases, 11 bases remained unmatched. The CDR3 has 19 residues. The CDR3: CASGLVQTSSGREEETQYF. DNA of the CDR3: TGTGCTAGTGGTTTGGTACAGACCTCTAGCGGGAGGGAAGAAGAGACCCAGTACTTC.

The gene calls are TRBV6-5 and TRBJ2-7, with D unresolved. CDR1 MNHEY and CDR2 SVGAGI come from the germline V gene. The CDR3 consists of 13 residues. Trimming left V 6 bases short and J 0 bases short, with 9 bases between. DNA of the CDR3: TGTGCCAGCAGGAGGAGTAGCTCCTACGAGCAGTACTTC. Protein: CASRRSSSYEQYF.

V usage is TRBV19 and J usage is TRBJ2-1; TRBD2 aligns across 10 bases. Looked up from germline, CDR1 is LNHDA and CDR2 is SQIVND (reference sequence). J lost 8 bases, V lost 7 bases, and 17 bases had no gene match. The CDR3 is made up of 17 amino acids. The CDR3 reads CASTRSSGSRRLDEQFF. CDR3 in DNA: TGTGCCAGTACACGCTCTAGCGGGAGTCGGAGGTTGGATGAGCAGTTCTTC.

The chain's CDR3 is CASKTDRSEGEKLFF. CDR3 sequence (DNA): TGTGCCAGCAAAACGGACAGGTCAGAAGGTGAAAAACTGTTTTTT. The gene calls are TRBV11-2 and TRBJ1-4; 7 bases are shared with TRBD1. J was trimmed by 7 bases and V by 7 bases; bases with no gene match: 12. The length of the CDR3 is 15 residues. Germline lookup yields CDR1 SGHAT and CDR2 FQNNGV.

The chain has TRBV6-5 and TRBJ1-2, with D maybe TRBD1 (5 bases). CDR1 is MNHEY, CDR2 SVGAGI, per germline. CDR3 length equals 13 residues. Trimming cost V 6 bases and J 8 bases, with 16 bases left between them. CDR3 loop: CASRDGGSGGYTF. Here the CDR3 DNA reads TGTGCCAGCAGGGACGGGGGGTCGGGCGGCTACACCTTC.

This clone came up a few times. The rearrangement uses TRBV29-1 and TRBJ1-2; tentatively, D is TRBD1 (5 bases). The CDR3 covers 14 residues. Between the trimmed V and J ends, which lost 0 bases and 4 bases, there was a span of 12 bases. The germline V gene encodes CDR1 SQVTM and CDR2 ANQGSEA. The CDR3, as DNA: TGCAGCGTTGAAGATCCGGGACTTACCTATGGCTACACCTTC. It codes for CSVEDPGLTYGYTF.

This clone was seen just once. The chain recombines TRBV7-2 with TRBJ1-1, with D unclear. Germline V gives CDR1 SGHTA, CDR2 FQGNSA. The CDR3 totals 13 residues. Trimming pared 1 base from V and 1 base from J, leaving 4 bases between. DNA of the CDR3: TGTGCCAGCAGCTTAGAACGGAACACTGAAGCTTTCTTT. This translates into CASSLERNTEAFF. Filled out from reference TRBV7-2 and TRBJ1-1, the complete variable domain reads GAGVSQSPSNKVTEKGKDVELRCDPISGHTALYWYRQSLGQGLEFLIYFQGNSAPDKSGLPSDRFSAERTGGSVSTLTIQRTQQEDSAVYLCASSLERNTEAFFGQGTRLTVV.